The 14 T cell receptor beta chains listed next were all sequenced from one sample in a study of blood T cell repertoires in COVID-19. Measured with immunoSEQ multiplex PCR; TCRdb has only the in-frame clones, and not every one. This sample has a few hundred thousand clones, with approximately 85% found just once. Input material: peripheral blood. These receptors originate from a woman in her 70s with COVID-19, enrolled during active disease.

This sequence joins TRBV6-2 or TRBV6-3 and TRBJ2-1, with D possibly matching TRBD2 (5 bases). This CDR3 is 16 amino acids long. Deletions cut 0 bases from V and 9 bases from J, with 18 bases between. Germline V gene lookup returns CDR1 MNHEY and CDR2 SVGEGT. This CDR3 reads CASSYSEKRLTGEQFF. The DNA of the CDR3 is TGTGCCAGCAGTTACTCGGAAAAGCGGTTGACGGGTGAGCAGTTCTTC.

The V gene is TRBV7-2, the J gene TRBJ1-1; TRBD1 is a possible D gene (5 bases). The CDR3 runs 13 residues. Germline V gives CDR1 SGHTA, CDR2 FQGNSA. Deletions cut 4 bases from V and 5 bases from J, with 11 bases between. The CDR3 region is CASSSPSGTEAFF. The CDR3 DNA reads TGTGCCAGCAGCTCTCCTTCAGGGACTGAAGCTTTCTTT.

The V gene is TRBV7-8, the J gene TRBJ2-4; a weak D match, TRBD1 (5 bases). Germline V CDR1 and CDR2: SGHVS, FQNEAQ. The CDR3 loop spans 16 amino acids. The germline V and J ends were trimmed by 2 bases and 0 bases, with 11 bases remaining between them. DNA of the CDR3: TGTGCCAGCAGCTTATCAGGGCTCCTAGCCAAAAACATTCAGTACTTC. Translated: CASSLSGLLAKNIQYF.

The rearrangement uses TRBV7-9 and TRBJ2-1; unclear D gene. V was cut by 1 base and J by 7 bases, with 8 bases left in between. Germline V lookup: CDR1 SEHNR, CDR2 FQNEAQ (reference sequence). The CDR3 length is 13 residues. Here the CDR3 DNA reads TGTGCCAGCAGCTTAGGCCCCGGGAATGAGCAGTTCTTC. It encodes CASSLGPGNEQFF.

The chain couples TRBV5-4 to TRBJ2-5, with D possibly being TRBD2 (5 bases). The CDR3 contains 15 residues. Trimming removed 3 bases at V and 4 bases at J, with 16 bases between. Germline assignment: CDR1 SGHNT and CDR2 YYREEE (reference sequence). The CDR3 coding sequence is TGTGCCAGCAGCTCAGGACCAGCCCGGGGAGAGACCCAGTACTTC. Translation gives CASSSGPARGETQYF.

At least ten counts were recorded for this clone. The chain carries TRBV10-3 and TRBJ1-1; TRBD1 agrees at 7 bases. The ends lost 8 bases at V and 1 base at J; junction bases unmatched: 4. Germline CDR1 reads ENHRY; CDR2 reads SYGVKD. The CDR3 is made up of 13 amino acids. CDR3 sequence reads: CAILGTENTEAFF. CDR3 nucleotides: TGTGCCATCTTGGGGACAGAGAACACTGAAGCTTTCTTT.

This chain links TRBV7-9 with TRBJ1-1; no clear D. Germline V gene sequence: CDR1 SEHNR, CDR2 FQNEAQ (reference sequence). This CDR3 is 15 amino acids long. Trimming stripped 5 bases from V and 3 bases from J, with 16 bases between. CDR3 DNA: TGTGCCAGCAGCCTCGAGGGAGGGAAGTACACTGAAGCTTTCTTT. This sequence encodes CASSLEGGKYTEAFF.

This clone was seen more than once but under ten times. This chain connects TRBV5-1 to TRBJ2-7; TRBD1 agrees at 8 bases. From germline, CDR1 is SGHRS and CDR2 YFSETQ. With V trimmed by 4 bases and J by 3 bases, 12 bases remained unmatched. This CDR3 contains 16 residues. In DNA, the CDR3 is TGCGCCAGCAGCGGAAAAGGACAGGGCCGCTACTACGAGCAGTACTTC. Encoded protein: CASSGKGQGRYYEQYF.

In its sample, this clone was seen a few times. This chain links TRBV2 with TRBJ2-1; D possibly corresponds to TRBD2 (6 bases). The CDR3 contains 17 residues. The V gene lost 6 bases and the J gene lost 3 bases, with 21 bases spanning the gap. CDR1 and CDR2 (germline): SNHLY, FYNNEI. CDR3 DNA sequence: TGTGCCAGCAGGGCCTCACCCGGGACTTTGTACTACAATGAGCAGTTCTTC. It encodes CASRASPGTLYYNEQFF.

The chain couples TRBV24-1 to TRBJ2-1; 10 bases line up with TRBD2. The V gene end was trimmed by 3 bases and the J gene end by 9 bases; junction bases not matched to a gene: 7. Germline V gene data show CDR1 as KGHDR and CDR2 as SFDVKD. This CDR3 comprises 15 residues. The CDR3 protein is CATSDSSGRASEQFF. CDR3 sequence (DNA): TGTGCCACCAGTGATAGCAGCGGGAGGGCCTCTGAGCAGTTCTTC.

V gene TRBV5-3 combines with J gene TRBJ2-7; D might be TRBD2 (5 bases). TRBV5-3 carries the ORF label, with uncertain function. The CDR3 length is 14 residues. V lost 4 bases, J lost 3 bases, and 14 bases lay in between. Here the CDR3 reads CARSRMRDSYEQYF. In DNA, the CDR3 is TGTGCCAGAAGCCGTATGAGGGATAGCTACGAGCAGTACTTC.

This chain links TRBV2 with TRBJ2-7; a possible D gene is TRBD1 (5 bases). The V end lost 4 bases, the J end lost 6 bases, and 13 bases lay between the germline ends. This CDR3 spans 13 amino acids. Germline CDR1 reads SNHLY; CDR2 reads FYNNEI. CDR3 in amino acids: CASSGSREGEQYF. The DNA of the CDR3 is TGTGCCAGCAGTGGGAGCAGGGAAGGCGAGCAGTACTTC.

This clone was found once. V and J are TRBV28 and TRBJ1-2; possible D gene TRBD1, 6 bases. Trimming left V 5 bases short and J 1 base short, with 14 bases between. Germline V lookup: CDR1 MDHEN, CDR2 SYDVKM. The CDR3 is 15 residues long. CDR3 in DNA: TGTGCCAGCAGTCAGGGACATCAAGTTAACTATGGCTACACCTTC. Protein product: CASSQGHQVNYGYTF.

The chain combines TRBV11-2 with TRBJ2-7, with 10 bases matching TRBD2. The CDR3 totals 16 residues. With 4 bases clipped from V and 6 bases from J, the junction kept 12 bases outside the gene matches. Germline V CDR1 and CDR2: SGHAT, FQNNGV. CDR3 nucleotide sequence: TGTGCCAGCAGCTCCCCCCGGCTAGCGGGAGTTCTCGAGCAGTACTTC. It yields the protein CASSSPRLAGVLEQYF. The variable domain in full, completed from reference TRBV11-2 and TRBJ2-7, reads EAGVAQSPRYKIIEKRQSVAFWCNPISGHATLYWYQQILGQGPKLLIQFQNNGVVDDSQLPKDRFSAERLKGVDSTLKIQPAKLEDSAVYLCASSSPRLAGVLEQYFGPGTRLTVT.